What follows is one TCR beta chain and its context. J lost 7 bases, V lost 6 bases, and 8 bases had no gene match. CDR1 is SNHLY and CDR2 is FYNNEI in the germline V gene. This CDR3 is built from 14 residues. The data were obtained in a study of blood T cell repertoires in COVID-19. The wider study: Acute and convalescent COVID-19 samples came from the United States, Italy and Spain. PBMCs, B-cell-depleted T cells, or T cells were the source of the cDNA or gDNA that made up the material.

Per the original data handling: Researchers report that nucleated cell counts were estimated from reference gene primer amplification. Sequencing used immunoSEQ multiplex PCR; TCRdb keeps in-frame clones, though not all of them. V and J calls plus clone size are reproduced from that table; the DNA served to infer D and trimming. The sample has roughly 240,000 clones; roughly 80% are singletons. This TCR came from a woman aged 70-85 years with acute or convalescent COVID-19. The chain is built from TRBV2 and TRBJ1-2, with 10 positions matching TRBD1. The sequencing input was peripheral blood. CDR3 sequence: CASSSGTGVGGYTF. CDR3 nucleotides: TGTGCCAGCAGCTCCGGGACAGGGGTCGGTGGCTACACCTTC.